What follows are 29 T cell receptor beta chains derived from one specimen sequenced in a study of blood T cell repertoires in COVID-19. Measured with immunoSEQ multiplex PCR; TCRdb has only the in-frame clones, and not every one. The data contain 150,000 to 200,000 clones, 60% to 80% of them seen just once; the ten biggest clones take up approximately 26%. The sequenced material came from peripheral blood. Receptors originate from a woman in her 70s with acute or convalescent COVID-19.

The chain couples TRBV5-1 to TRBJ2-5, with a tentative D call TRBD1 (6 bases). CDR1 SGHRS and CDR2 YFSETQ come from the germline V gene. V shed 0 bases and J shed 2 bases, with 14 bases lying between them. This CDR3 has 16 amino acids. Here the CDR3 reads CASSLATTGYQETQYF. The CDR3 DNA reads TGCGCCAGCAGCTTGGCTACCACAGGGTATCAAGAGACCCAGTACTTC. The full variable domain, completed using reference TRBV5-1 and TRBJ2-5, is KAGVTQTPRYLIKTRGQQVTLSCSPISGHRSVSWYQQTPGQGLQFLFEYFSETQRNKGNFPGRFSGRQFSNSRSEMNVSTLELGDSALYLCASSLATTGYQETQYFGPGTRLLVL.

The chain couples TRBV6-6 to TRBJ2-7, with D perhaps matching TRBD2 (5 bases). Germline V gives CDR1 MNHNY, CDR2 SVGAGI (reference sequence). Trimming removed 6 bases from V and 4 bases from J, with 19 bases in between. The CDR3 totals 15 residues. Here the CDR3 DNA reads TGTGCCAGCAGCCTTCCGGAGGCACCCCCTTACGAGCAGTACTTC. Protein product: CASSLPEAPPYEQYF.

This chain uses TRBV18 with TRBJ1-1, with D perhaps TRBD1 (5 bases). This CDR3 is built from 14 residues. The germline V and J ends were trimmed by 4 bases and 1 base, with 10 bases remaining between them. The germline V gene encodes CDR1 KGHSH and CDR2 LQKENI. The CDR3 spells CASSLQGENTEAFF. The CDR3 DNA reads TGTGCCAGCTCACTCCAAGGGGAGAACACTGAAGCTTTCTTT. The complete variable domain, with remaining parts taken from reference TRBV18 and TRBJ1-1, reads NAGVMQNPRHLVRRRGQEARLRCSPMKGHSHVYWYRQLPEEGLKFMVYLQKENIIDESGMPKERFSAEFPKEGPSILRIQQVVRGDSAAYFCASSLQGENTEAFFGQGTRLTVV.

In this sample, this clone turned up a few times. The chain carries TRBV15 and TRBJ2-1; D is possibly TRBD1 (6 bases). CDR1 LNHNV and CDR2 YYDKDF come from the germline V gene (reference sequence). This CDR3 spans 12 amino acids. Trimming took 5 bases from V and 10 from J, leaving 12 bases between them. The CDR3 protein is CATSPRGNEQFF. DNA of the CDR3: TGTGCCACCAGCCCCAGGGGTAACGAGCAGTTCTTC.

The rearrangement joins TRBV19 to TRBJ2-3; tentatively, D is TRBD2 (6 bases). Per germline, CDR1 LNHDA and CDR2 SQIVND (reference sequence). CDR3 size: 14 residues. With 7 bases removed from V and 1 base from J, the gap between germline ends came to 12 bases. CDR3 loop: CASIPGDRTDTQYF. CDR3 sequence (DNA): TGTGCCAGTATCCCGGGGGACCGCACAGATACGCAGTATTTT.

Here the CDR3 DNA reads TGCAGTGCTAGTACGGAACGGGACAGTAATTACAATGAGCAGTTCTTC. This encodes CSASTERDSNYNEQFF. The gene calls are TRBV20-1 and TRBJ2-1, with 7 bases matching TRBD1. This CDR3 comprises 16 residues. Germline CDR1 and CDR2: DFQATT and SNEGSKA (reference sequence). Trimming cost V 3 bases and J 4 bases; bases outside gene matches: 12.

The genes are TRBV2 and TRBJ2-6, with D maybe TRBD1 (6 bases). Deletions cut 3 bases from V and 4 bases from J, with 10 bases between. Per germline, CDR1 SNHLY and CDR2 FYNNEI. The CDR3 consists of 15 residues. The chain's CDR3 is CASSEGALGANVLTF. The CDR3 bases are TGTGCCAGCAGTGAGGGGGCGCTGGGGGCCAACGTCCTGACTTTC.

The V and J genes are TRBV3-1 (or the pseudogene TRBV3-2) and TRBJ2-5, with 11 bases that match TRBD2. The CDR3 totals 15 residues. Germline values: CDR1 LGHDT, CDR2 YNNKEL (reference sequence). V lost 1 base to trimming and J lost 9 bases; unmatched junction nucleotides: 7. CDR3 in DNA: TGTGCCAGCAGCCAAGGTAGCGGGAGGGCCCAGGCCCAGTACTTC. Translated, it gives CASSQGSGRAQAQYF.

V and J are TRBV7-2 and TRBJ2-1, with 9 bases aligning to TRBD1. CDR3 length: 14 amino acids. After removal of 2 bases from V and 8 bases from J, the junction contained 4 bases not matched to a gene. CDR1 and CDR2 (germline): SGHTA, FQGNSA. CDR3 in amino acids: CASSLRQGVYEQFF. CDR3 DNA sequence: TGTGCCAGCAGCTTAAGACAGGGGGTATATGAGCAGTTCTTC.

The chain combines TRBV2 with TRBJ2-7; D not resolved. Trimming shortened V by 6 bases and J by 4 bases, and 19 bases separated the two germline ends. In germline, CDR1 is SNHLY, CDR2 FYNNEI. The CDR3 runs 15 residues. The CDR3 loop reads CASSEATRSPYEQYF. The CDR3 nucleotides read TGTGCCAGCAGCGAGGCCACCCGATCTCCATACGAGCAGTACTTC.

CDR3 sequence (DNA): TGTGCCAGCAGTGAAAATTCCATCTCTGGAAACACCATATATTTT. This encodes CASSENSISGNTIYF. The chain joins TRBV2 to TRBJ1-3, with D unresolved. The CDR3 consists of 15 residues. V gave up 2 bases and J gave up 0 bases, with 8 bases separating them. Germline loops: CDR1 SNHLY, CDR2 FYNNEI.

This clone appeared a few times. The gene calls are TRBV6-1 and TRBJ2-4; TRBD1 might be the D (5 bases). Germline CDR1 MNHNS, CDR2 SASEGT. The CDR3 consists of 15 residues. Deletions cut 3 bases from V and 3 bases from J, with 12 bases between. CDR3 protein: CASSESFDSKNIQYF. As DNA, the CDR3 is TGTGCCAGCAGTGAGTCCTTTGACAGCAAAAACATTCAGTACTTC.

This rearrangement joins TRBV19 to TRBJ1-5, with TRBD1 matching 8 bases. The length of the CDR3 is 16 residues. V dropped 5 bases and J dropped 5; count of bases not matched to a gene: 11. The germline V gene encodes CDR1 LNHDA and CDR2 SQIVND (reference sequence). The CDR3 DNA follows: TGTGCCAGTAGTCAAGACCACCAGGGGGCTTATCAGCCCCAGCATTTT. Translation gives CASSQDHQGAYQPQHF.

This chain uses TRBV6-5 with TRBJ2-3; TRBD2 might be the D (5 bases). V lost 8 bases and J 4 bases, leaving 16 bases between the germline ends. From germline, CDR1 is MNHEY and CDR2 SVGAGI. The CDR3 runs 14 residues. CDR3 DNA: TGTGCCAGCCGGACCGGGAATAAGCCAGATACGCAGTATTTT. Translation gives CASRTGNKPDTQYF.

The chain employs TRBV12-5 and TRBJ2-7; the match to TRBD1 covers 7 bases. There are 18 residues in the CDR3. The germline V gene encodes CDR1 LGHNT and CDR2 FRNRAP. J lost 5 bases, V lost 0 bases, and 16 bases had no gene match. The CDR3 bases are TGTGCTAGTGGTTTGGTACTTTTCCCGGCAGGGGGACCTAACGAGCAGTACTTC. Translated, it gives CASGLVLFPAGGPNEQYF.

The V call is TRBV19, the J call TRBJ2-7, with 7 bases aligning to TRBD1. The V gene end was trimmed by 4 bases and the J gene end by 7 bases; junction bases not matched to a gene: 13. Per germline, CDR1 LNHDA and CDR2 SQIVND (reference sequence). The CDR3 length is 15 residues. This CDR3 is CASSRSGTASSEQYF. CDR3 sequence (DNA): TGTGCCAGTAGTAGGAGTGGGACAGCCTCGAGTGAGCAGTACTTC.

This clone was observed a single time. The chain has TRBV18 and TRBJ2-1; possible D gene TRBD2, 5 bases. The CDR3 contains 16 residues. Trimming cost V 2 bases and J 3 bases, with 14 bases left between them. CDR1 KGHSH and CDR2 LQKENI come from the germline V gene. The CDR3 nucleotides are TGTGCCAGCTCACCAACGCGAGGGAGCTTCTACAATGAGCAGTTCTTC. Translated: CASSPTRGSFYNEQFF.

The genes are TRBV2 and TRBJ1-1; tentative D call: TRBD1 (6 bases). The CDR3 has 12 residues. V gave up 5 bases and J gave up 7 bases, with 11 bases separating them. Germline values: CDR1 SNHLY, CDR2 FYNNEI. In nucleotides, the CDR3 is TGTGCCAGCAGTATCACAGGGTATGAAGCTTTCTTT. This encodes CASSITGYEAFF.

In DNA form, the CDR3 reads TGCAGCGCTAGACAGGGGCGAGCTTTGGGTGAAGCTTTCTTT. Its protein product is CSARQGRALGEAFF. This chain uses TRBV29-1 with TRBJ1-1; 8 bases map to TRBD1. J lost 7 bases, V lost 7 bases, and 14 bases had no gene match. The CDR3 has 14 amino acids. Germline CDR1 is SQVTM and CDR2 is ANQGSEA.

The CDR3 nucleotides are TGCAGTGCGAGTAATAAGAGGGATACGCAGTATTTT. This translates into CSASNKRDTQYF. The chain uses TRBV20-1 and TRBJ2-3; D is undetermined. This CDR3 region has 12 residues. V gave up 6 bases and J gave up 6 bases, with 13 bases separating them. Germline V gene data show CDR1 as DFQATT and CDR2 as SNEGSKA (reference sequence).

The genes are TRBV19 and TRBJ2-1; D is possibly TRBD2 (5 bases). The CDR3 extends over 13 amino acids. V dropped 6 bases and J dropped 7 bases, with 13 bases sitting between them. Looked up from germline, CDR1 is LNHDA and CDR2 is SQIVND (reference sequence). The CDR3 DNA follows: TGTGCCAGTAGGGAGACGGGGTCGAATGAGCAGTTCTTC. It is translated as CASRETGSNEQFF.

CDR3 DNA: TGTGCCAGCTCACCCTCTAGCGGGAATGAGCAGTTCTTC. Protein: CASSPSSGNEQFF. V gene TRBV18 combines with J gene TRBJ2-1; 8 nucleotides align to TRBD2. The germline CDR1 and CDR2 sequences are KGHSH and LQKENI. CDR3 size: 13 residues. Germline trimming cut 3 bases from V and 7 bases from J; bases unmatched to any gene: 2.

The chain joins TRBV5-1 to TRBJ1-6; D may be TRBD1 (5 bases). CDR1 and CDR2 from the germline V gene are SGHRS and YFSETQ. Deletions cut 2 bases from V and 5 bases from J, with 8 bases between. The CDR3 spans 14 residues. The CDR3 DNA sequence: TGCGCCAGCAGCTTCCGGGGGAATAATTCACCCCTCCACTTT. The encoded protein is CASSFRGNNSPLHF. The whole variable domain, filled in from reference TRBV5-1 and TRBJ1-6, reads KAGVTQTPRYLIKTRGQQVTLSCSPISGHRSVSWYQQTPGQGLQFLFEYFSETQRNKGNFPGRFSGRQFSNSRSEMNVSTLELGDSALYLCASSFRGNNSPLHFGNGTRLTVT.

The rearrangement uses TRBV2 and TRBJ2-1; 7 bases are shared with TRBD2. V lost 2 bases and J lost 4; bases outside the gene matches: 11. Germline-derived CDR1 and CDR2 are SNHLY and FYNNEI. The CDR3 spans 17 residues. CDR3 region: CASSESGGGNPYNEQFF. The CDR3, as DNA: TGTGCCAGCAGTGAATCGGGAGGAGGGAACCCTTACAATGAGCAGTTCTTC.

This clone showed up just a few times. Within the sample, other DNA sequences also encode this same CDR3. V is TRBV9 and J is TRBJ1-3; D gene uncertain. Germline assignment: CDR1 SGDLS and CDR2 YYNGEE. The V end lost 0 bases, the J end lost 0 bases, and 4 bases lay between the germline ends. The CDR3 runs 14 residues. CDR3 nucleotides: TGTGCCAGCAGCGTAGCCCTCTCTGGAAACACCATATATTTT. This codes for CASSVALSGNTIYF.

J is TRBJ2-5 and V is TRBV9; 7 bases are shared with TRBD2. Germline V gene lookup returns CDR1 SGDLS and CDR2 YYNGEE. The CDR3 covers 17 residues. The V segment lost 0 bases and the J segment 0 bases; nucleotides outside the gene matches: 8. CDR3 amino acids: CASSVVGAGRYQETQYF. CDR3 nucleotides: TGTGCCAGCAGCGTAGTGGGAGCGGGGCGGTACCAAGAGACCCAGTACTTC.

V gene TRBV27 combines with J gene TRBJ1-3, with 9 bases aligning to TRBD1. Unmatched junction bases numbered 3, after V lost 7 bases and J lost 5 bases. CDR3 length: 13 amino acids. CDR1 and CDR2 from the germline V gene are MNHEY and SMNVEV (reference sequence). CDR3 amino acids: CASTDRGRNTIYF. DNA for the CDR3: TGTGCCAGCACCGACAGGGGGAGAAACACCATATATTTT.

The chain combines TRBV3-1 (or the pseudogene TRBV3-2) with TRBJ2-1, with 9 bases fitting TRBD2. Per the germline V gene, CDR1 is LGHDT and CDR2 is YNNKEL (reference sequence). Trimming cost V 0 bases and J 2 bases; bases outside gene matches: 5. The CDR3 has 17 amino acids. CDR3 loop: CASSQDLAGLTYNEQFF. CDR3 in DNA: TGTGCCAGCAGCCAAGATCTAGCGGGACTTACCTACAATGAGCAGTTCTTC.

The chain combines TRBV5-4 with TRBJ2-3, with 13 bases that match TRBD2. The CDR3 covers 16 residues. Germline trimming cut 3 bases from V and 3 bases from J; bases unmatched to any gene: 4. Germline-derived CDR1 and CDR2 are SGHNT and YYREEE (reference sequence). The CDR3 sequence: CASSWGLAGTTDTQYF. CDR3 nucleotide sequence: TGTGCCAGCAGCTGGGGACTAGCGGGGACTACAGATACGCAGTATTTT.